These 4 T cell receptor beta chains were all obtained from the same sample, sequenced in a study of T cells after somatic rescue of genetic block. Some clones are missing from TCRdb's copy, which holds only in-frame ones; the method was immunoSEQ multiplex PCR. In the table there are 110,000 or so clones, approximately 90% of which are singletons. The sequenced sample consisted of peripheral blood mononuclear cells (PBMCs). The receptors were sampled from a woman between 18 and 29 years old.

The chain combines TRBV14 with TRBJ1-4; unclear D gene. CDR3 size: 11 residues. In germline, CDR1 is SGHDN, CDR2 FVKESK. Here the CDR3 DNA reads TGTGCAAAACCAACTAATGAAAAACTGTTTTTT. Protein product: CAKPTNEKLFF.

This clone was found once. V is TRBV19 and J is TRBJ1-6, with a tentative D call TRBD1 (5 bases). The germline V and J ends were trimmed by 5 bases and 9 bases, with 17 bases remaining between them. The V gene's germline CDR1 is LNHDA and CDR2 SQIVND (reference sequence). There are 15 residues in the CDR3. The CDR3 spells CASSVADPGGSPLHF. The CDR3 DNA reads as TGTGCCAGTAGTGTTGCTGATCCGGGGGGTTCACCCCTCCACTTT.

The chain uses TRBV30 and TRBJ2-5; tentatively, D is TRBD1 (6 bases). The CDR3 is made up of 12 amino acids. Between the trimmed V and J ends, which lost 5 bases and 6 bases, there was a span of 13 bases. Germline V gives CDR1 GTSNPN, CDR2 SVGIG (reference sequence). Here the CDR3 reads CAWGPTGQTQYF. The CDR3 DNA sequence: TGTGCCTGGGGTCCTACAGGGCAGACCCAGTACTTC.

The rearrangement joins TRBV10-3 to TRBJ1-2, with 8 nucleotides matching TRBD1. Germline lookup yields CDR1 ENHRY and CDR2 SYGVKD. V lost 10 bases to trimming and J lost 5 bases; unmatched junction nucleotides: 9. CDR3 length equals 13 residues. CDR3 region: CARFLQGAYGYTF. The CDR3 DNA reads as TGTGCCAGATTCCTCCAGGGGGCTTATGGCTACACCTTC.